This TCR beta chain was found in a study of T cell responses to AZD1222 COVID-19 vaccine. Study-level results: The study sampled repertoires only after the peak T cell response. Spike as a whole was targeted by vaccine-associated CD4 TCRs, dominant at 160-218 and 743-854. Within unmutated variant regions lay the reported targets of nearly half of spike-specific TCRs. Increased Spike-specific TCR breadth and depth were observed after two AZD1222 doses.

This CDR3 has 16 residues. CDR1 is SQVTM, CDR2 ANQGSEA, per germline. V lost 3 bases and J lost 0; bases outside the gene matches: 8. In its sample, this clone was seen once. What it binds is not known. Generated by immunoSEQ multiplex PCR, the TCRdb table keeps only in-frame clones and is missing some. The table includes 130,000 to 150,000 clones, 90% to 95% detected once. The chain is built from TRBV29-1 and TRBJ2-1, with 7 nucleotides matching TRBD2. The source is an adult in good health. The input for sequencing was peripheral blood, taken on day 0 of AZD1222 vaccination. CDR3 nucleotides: TGCAGCGTTGAGACTTGGGAGGGCTACTCCTACAATGAGCAGTTCTTC. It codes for CSVETWEGYSYNEQFF.